A single sample gave rise to the 8 T cell receptor beta chains below, sequenced in a study of blood T cell repertoires in COVID-19 (dated by TCRdb to about 2020). The protocol used for the library was the immunoSEQ multiplex PCR assay. Imported from immuneACCESS, the table was reduced by TCRdb to in-frame sequences with V and J called. These copies leave out some clones; in studies compared against another copy, an unresolved V gene accounts for under half, and the cause of the remainder is not known. Here the sample has about 100,000 clones; 69% occur a single time. Approximately 5.9% of the sample is in the top ten clones. What was sequenced was peripheral blood. The receptors were sampled from an elderly man with acute or convalescent COVID-19.

V gene TRBV12-3 or TRBV12-4 combines with J gene TRBJ1-2; D perhaps matches TRBD1 (5 bases). The CDR3 has 12 amino acids. The V end was cut by 7 bases, the J end by 8 bases, with 14 bases between. The CDR3 reads CASTLGLGGYTF. CDR3 in DNA: TGTGCCAGCACCCTGGGACTTGGGGGCTACACCTTC.

This clone was detected only once. The chain employs TRBV28 and TRBJ2-7, with D perhaps matching TRBD1 (6 bases). This CDR3 is 15 amino acids long. The germline CDR1 and CDR2 sequences are MDHEN and SYDVKM. The V end lost 6 bases, the J end lost 3 bases, and 18 bases lay between the germline ends. CDR3 residues: CASSTTGTIDYEQYF. In DNA form, the CDR3 reads TGTGCCAGCAGCACTACCGGGACAATTGACTACGAGCAGTACTTC.

This chain joins TRBV5-1 and TRBJ2-3; D ambiguous. V lost 0 bases, J lost 0 bases, and 5 bases lay in between. Germline assignment: CDR1 SGHRS and CDR2 YFSETQ. The CDR3 covers 14 residues. The DNA of the CDR3 is TGCGCCAGCAGCTTGGTTAAAAGCACAGATACGCAGTATTTT. The encoded protein is CASSLVKSTDTQYF.

This clone was recorded many times. The chain carries TRBV28 and TRBJ2-7, with TRBD2 matching over 10 bases. The V gene's germline CDR1 is MDHEN and CDR2 SYDVKM. This CDR3 spans 15 amino acids. The V segment lost 2 bases and the J segment 0 bases; nucleotides outside the gene matches: 1. The CDR3 region is CASSLTSGDSYEQYF. CDR3 nucleotides: TGTGCCAGCAGTTTAACTAGCGGGGACTCCTACGAGCAGTACTTC.

The chain links TRBV30 to TRBJ1-3, with TRBD1 matching 7 bases. Losses at the gene ends were 4 bases for V and 7 bases for J; bases not matched to a gene: 10. The germline CDR1 and CDR2 sequences are GTSNPN and SVGIG (reference sequence). CDR3 length equals 14 residues. The CDR3 spells CAWTSGTVRNTIYF. The CDR3 DNA is TGTGCCTGGACCTCCGGGACAGTACGTAACACCATATATTTT. Supplemented by reference TRBV30 and TRBJ1-3, the full variable domain reads SQTIHQWPATLVQPVGSPLSLECTVEGTSNPNLYWYRQAAGRGLQLLFYSVGIGQISSEVPQNLSASRPQDRQFILSSKKLLLSDSGFYLCAWTSGTVRNTIYFGEGSWLTVV.

The chain joins TRBV9 to TRBJ2-3, with a possible D match to TRBD2 (5 bases). In germline, CDR1 is SGDLS, CDR2 YYNGEE. The CDR3 totals 17 residues. Trimming took 4 bases from V and 0 from J, leaving 18 bases between them. CDR3 residues: CASSTGLEVFSTDTQYF. DNA for the CDR3: TGTGCCAGCAGCACCGGACTGGAGGTTTTTAGCACAGATACGCAGTATTTT.

In this sample, this clone turned up many times. The chain recombines TRBV7-2 with TRBJ2-3, with D maybe TRBD1 (6 bases). V lost 1 base to trimming and J lost 2 bases, with 10 bases between them. Germline loops: CDR1 SGHTA, CDR2 FQGNSA. The CDR3 contains 15 residues. The CDR3, as DNA: TGTGCCAGCAGCTTAGTCAGGACAGTCACAGATACGCAGTATTTT. Translating gives CASSLVRTVTDTQYF.

The chain is built from TRBV19 and TRBJ2-1; 9 bases match TRBD2. Trimming removed 2 bases from V and 4 bases from J; junction bases left unmatched: 6. Per the germline V gene, CDR1 is LNHDA and CDR2 is SQIVND (reference sequence). The CDR3 runs to 16 residues. The CDR3 sequence: CASSITAGGGYNEQFF. Written as DNA, the CDR3 is TGTGCCAGTAGTATAACTGCGGGAGGGGGATACAATGAGCAGTTCTTC.